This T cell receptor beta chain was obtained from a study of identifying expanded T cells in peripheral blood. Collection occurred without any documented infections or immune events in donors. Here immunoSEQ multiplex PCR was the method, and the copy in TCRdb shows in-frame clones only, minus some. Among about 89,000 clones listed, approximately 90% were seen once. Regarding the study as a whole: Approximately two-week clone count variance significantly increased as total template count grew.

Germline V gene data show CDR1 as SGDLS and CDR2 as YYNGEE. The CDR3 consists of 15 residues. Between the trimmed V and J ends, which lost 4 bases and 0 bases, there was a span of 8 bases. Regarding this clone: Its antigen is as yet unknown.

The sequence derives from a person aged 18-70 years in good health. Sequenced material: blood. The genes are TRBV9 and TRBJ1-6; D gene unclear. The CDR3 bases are TGTGCCAGCAGCCCCCACATCTCCTATAATTCACCCCTCCACTTT. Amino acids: CASSPHISYNSPLHF.